This section outlines one TCR beta chain sequence together with its context. Methods used by the authors: Amplification of reference gene primers provided the estimated nucleated cell counts. Sequencing used immunoSEQ multiplex PCR; TCRdb keeps in-frame clones, though not all of them. V and J calls and clone size are as listed in that table; D and trimming were resolved from the DNA. The sample lists about 280,000 clones, roughly 90% occurring once. This entry comes from a study of blood T cell repertoires in COVID-19. As for the study in general: Sites in the United States, Italy and Spain provided acute and convalescent COVID-19 samples.

The CDR3 extends over 13 amino acids. The V gene lost 0 bases and the J gene lost 7 bases, with 9 bases spanning the gap. The germline CDR1 and CDR2 sequences are WNHNN and SYGVQD (reference sequence). Specimen: peripheral blood. This TCR came from a man younger than 35 with active or convalescent COVID-19. This rearrangement joins TRBV10-1 to TRBJ1-2; D unclear. CDR3 amino acids: CASSESRAAGYTF. Here the CDR3 DNA reads TGCGCCAGCAGTGAGTCGCGGGCGGCTGGCTACACCTTC.